This TCR beta chain was observed in a study of T cell clonality in common variable immunodeficiency. The study, taken as a whole, reports: Reportedly, TCR beta sequences from common variable immunodeficiency showed fewer deletions and N-nucleotide insertions.

TCRdb's table, derived via immunoSEQ multiplex PCR, lists solely in-frame clones and lacks some. The sample offers tens of thousands of clones and no singletons, the top ten holding about 1.5%. The sample holds many counts of this clone. Its antigen remains unknown. This clonotype was obtained from a person aged 18-70 years in good health. The source material was peripheral blood mononuclear cells.

The CDR3 protein is CASSLIPLAGVSNEQFF. CDR3 bases read: TGTGCCAGCAGCTTAATTCCCCTAGCGGGAGTTTCCAATGAG. The chain joins TRBV7-3 to TRBJ2-1, with 10 bases matching TRBD2. The CDR3 is cut off 3 residues early in the read; its end comes from the germline J gene. The V segment lost 1 base and the J segment 6 bases; nucleotides outside the gene matches: 9. The CDR3 runs to 17 residues. Looked up from germline, CDR1 is SGHTA and CDR2 is FQGTGA.